This section outlines one T cell receptor (beta chain) sequence together with its context. There are a few counts of this clonotype. Its specific antigen is unknown. Per-nucleotide qualities are absent, and no much larger clonotype sits a single base away. The method was 5' RACE. Sequenced using an Illumina HiSeq 2500. The second PCR ran for about 7 to 11 cycles and used a J-beta primer mix along with a sample-barcoded 5' primer. A unique molecular identifier was introduced onto each TCR beta cDNA molecule by a template-switch 5' adaptor carrying 12 random nucleotides. Each sample yielded at least 3 million CDR3-containing paired-end reads. The Mint cDNA synthesis kit, primed by a TRBC-specific oligonucleotide, was used to synthesize first-strand cDNA from all RNA. After uracil-DNA glycosylase treatment, a first 18-cycle PCR used universal primers M1SS and BC2_uni_R on all cDNA. On the authors' methods: Each sample was normalized by randomly selecting 1 million high-quality reads, each carrying a distinct molecular identifier. Reads with shared molecular identifiers were discarded instead of being binned into consensus sequences. MiTCR, with a Q25 quality threshold and the strictest error-elimination algorithm, was used for CDR3 identification, clonotype clustering and error correction. A nonparametric unseen species model using Euler transformation provided a lower-bound estimate of total TCR beta diversity. The raw public data were reprocessed by TCRdb itself: fastp quality trimming at Q25, MiXCR clonotype calling, in-frame beta chains only. Every distinct CDR3 protein forms one entry, paired with its most common genes and DNA. The V and J calls come from TCRdb's annotation, not from the publication. Counted in this sample were about 1 million distinct CDR3 sequences; 25% of them appeared once. In total, the top ten clones hold about 0.72% of the sample.

The sample is drawn from a study of blood T cells in healthy people across ages (dated by TCRdb to between 2015 and 2016). Regarding the research as a whole: Template switching captured roughly one uniquely barcoded TCR beta cDNA molecule per two T cells in model experiments. Age-related changes in TCR beta repertoire diversity were measured in the study by deep sequencing normalized with unique cDNA molecular identifiers. Donors were grouped into four age groups: young (average approximately 16 years), middle-aged (around 39), aged (around 56) and long-lived (about 89). For two donors (one aged 18 to 30 and one aged 80 or older), the study analyzed two additional independent replicas of 1 million unique cDNA reads from the same blood draw. Results and caveats for the whole study, not just this receptor: Compared with the aged group, the long-lived group had more naive CD4+ T cells, fewer expanded clones and increased TCR diversity, suggesting age selection. Because profiling used bulk unsorted PBMCs, naive and antigen-experienced compartments could not be compared conclusively. The percentage of naive T cells measured by flow cytometry correlated strongly with observed TCR beta diversity. Because the CMV infection status of the donors was unknown, age-related changes in expanded clonotypes may potentially have been confounded. As age increased, observed TCR beta diversity per million T cells dropped in a roughly linear way, and a significant reduction was already evident by age about 36. Estimates of total diversity from one million sequenced T cells were regarded as lower bounds and underestimates.

The 35 to 40 donors, aged about 6 to 95 years, were systemically healthy Caucasian individuals from Russia. Ten milliliters of peripheral blood were drawn from each donor into EDTA-treated Vacutainer tubes. Ficoll-Paque density-gradient centrifugation was used to isolate PBMCs, with at least 6.5 million per sample. Total RNA, at least 5.5 micrograms per sample, was extracted from PBMCs with Trizol reagent. The percentages of naive CD45RAhigh/CD27high T cells were determined by flow cytometry on a PBMC aliquot from every donor. The CDR3, cysteine through phenylalanine, is 14 amino acids long. Left in the record is the CDR3 DNA by itself, 42 bases read in frame from the first base. The germline V gene encodes CDR1 SGHTA and CDR2 FQGNSA. V sheds 3 bases and J sheds 5 bases, leaving 14 bases between their ends. This sample also appeared in a second study, on T cells of mothers and their children. According to the second study: Donors were nine systemically healthy Caucasian individuals: three mothers and their six children. cDNA synthesis used all of the extracted RNA, with 1.5 ug of RNA in each 15 ul reaction. Sample barcodes and 2-4 random nucleotides were added via the M1S primer in the second PCR. Over 8 million TCR beta CDR3 reads were obtained for each mother, and approximately 2.9 million reads were obtained for each child. Thymic selection similarly shapes TCR recombination output in related and unrelated pairs, with minor effect from inherited differences. Normalized repertoire overlap was always slightly but never significantly higher in related than unrelated mother-child pairs. No persistent microchimeric T cell clones were found, with a detection sensitivity of 80 to 100 clones per million clonotypes. The study used deep NGS to compare TCR beta repertoires of mothers and children, seeking features distinguishing related mother-child pairs from unrelated individuals. Mothers averaged roughly 36 +/- 4 years of age and children averaged about 10 +/- 4 years. After adapter ligation was performed with NEBNext reagents, the libraries were sequenced on an Illumina HiSeq 2000 with 100+100 nt paired-end reads. To prevent cross-contamination, the mother and child libraries were prepared a month apart and were sequenced in separate runs. Each donor had between roughly 500,000 and 2,200,000 distinct TCR beta clonotypes identified. Naive TCR beta clonotypes were estimated from low-frequency clonotypes matched to each donor's FACS-determined naive share, without sorting.

This TCR came from a girl aged 2 to 9 in good health. Sequenced sample: blood. Recombination linked TRBV7-2 to TRBJ2-7; too little of a D gene remains to name it. The base sequence is TGTGCCAGCAGCTTCGGGCAGACCCAGCACGAGCAGTACTTC. It translates as CASSFGQTQHEQYF.